Following are 21 T cell receptor beta chains from one sample sequenced in a study of shared clonotypes between healthy human individuals. Method: immunoSEQ multiplex PCR; TCRdb's copy keeps in-frame clones and lacks some. The sample holds millions of clones, about 95% seen once. CD8 cells regarded as naive lacked CD45RO, were positively chosen for CCR7, and omitted terminally differentiated effector memory CD45RA+ cells. Specimen: naive CD8+ T cells sorted from blood. Source of these receptors: a man between 18 and 35 years old in good health.

The chain recombines TRBV28 with TRBJ2-1, with unresolved D. This CDR3 comprises 15 residues. Germline values: CDR1 MDHEN, CDR2 SYDVKM. V dropped 3 bases and J dropped 4 bases, with 13 bases sitting between them. In nucleotides, the CDR3 is TGTGCCAGCAGTTTTAGGTGGTCAGCGTACAATGAGCAGTTCTTC. Its translation is CASSFRWSAYNEQFF.

DNA of the CDR3: TGTGCCAGCAGCTTAGAGGACAAATCCTACGAGCAGTACTTC. Translation: CASSLEDKSYEQYF. This chain links TRBV7-2 with TRBJ2-7; tentative D call: TRBD1 (5 bases). The length of the CDR3 is 14 residues. Per germline, CDR1 SGHTA and CDR2 FQGNSA. With 1 base removed from V and 1 base from J, the gap between germline ends came to 8 bases.

To note about this clone: This specimen includes other DNA sequences encoding the same CDR3. The chain employs TRBV9 and TRBJ2-1; 9 bases match TRBD2. This CDR3 is 16 amino acids long. V shed 4 bases, J shed 2 bases, and the junction held 7 bases outside the gene matches. The V gene's germline CDR1 is SGDLS and CDR2 YYNGEE. The CDR3 sequence is CASSSRLAEAYNEQFF. The DNA for the CDR3 is TGTGCCAGCAGCTCCAGACTAGCGGAAGCCTACAATGAGCAGTTCTTC.

The CDR3 protein is CASSPRQRDNSPLHF. In DNA, the CDR3 is TGCGCCAGCAGCCCGCGTCAACGAGATAATTCACCCCTCCACTTT. The V and J genes are TRBV4-1 and TRBJ1-6; unclear D gene. The CDR3 spans 15 residues. Trimming took 4 bases from V and 5 from J, leaving 12 bases between them. Per the germline V gene, CDR1 is MGHRA and CDR2 is YSYEKL.

The genes are TRBV19 and TRBJ1-1; 7 bases are shared with TRBD1. Trimming removed 6 bases from V and 3 bases from J; junction bases left unmatched: 4. The CDR3 has 13 amino acids. Per germline, CDR1 LNHDA and CDR2 SQIVND (reference sequence). This CDR3 reads CASSDRVYTEAFF. CDR3 in DNA: TGTGCCAGTAGCGACAGGGTCTACACTGAAGCTTTCTTT. Using reference TRBV19 and TRBJ1-1 for the parts outside the CDR3, the full variable domain is DGGITQSPKYLFRKEGQNVTLSCEQNLNHDAMYWYRQDPGQGLRLIYYSQIVNDFQKGDIAEGYSVSREKKESFPLTVTSAQKNPTAFYLCASSDRVYTEAFFGQGTRLTVV.

The chain links TRBV4-1 to TRBJ2-7, with 8 nucleotides matching TRBD2. Trimming took 0 bases from V and 4 from J; bases not matched to a gene: 14. The CDR3 runs 18 residues. Germline assignment: CDR1 MGHRA and CDR2 YSYEKL. DNA for the CDR3: TGCGCCAGCAGCCAAGATGCGCCCGGTGAGAGCGGGAGATACGAGCAGTACTTC. Translation: CASSQDAPGESGRYEQYF.

V usage is TRBV10-2 and J usage is TRBJ1-3; D may be TRBD1 (6 bases). The ends were cut back, 10 bases at V and 0 bases at J, with 16 bases in the middle. The length of the CDR3 is 15 residues. Germline-derived CDR1 and CDR2 are WSHSY and SAAADI. The CDR3 bases are TGCGCCACACAAAGGGGACACAGCTCTGGAAACACCATATATTTT. Protein: CATQRGHSSGNTIYF.

The chain employs TRBV9 and TRBJ2-7; the D gene is possibly TRBD2 (6 bases). With 3 bases removed from V and 7 bases from J, the gap between germline ends came to 11 bases. The V gene's germline CDR1 is SGDLS and CDR2 YYNGEE. The CDR3 consists of 12 residues. The CDR3 coding sequence is TGTGCCAGCAGCGCCGGTGGGAGGGAGCAGTACTTC. Protein: CASSAGGREQYF.

Concerning this clone: Other DNA sequences within the sample encode an identical CDR3. DNA of the CDR3: TGCGCCAGCAGCCAAGTCAATAGGGGATTCGTCTACGAGCAGTACTTC. It yields the protein CASSQVNRGFVYEQYF. V and J are TRBV4-1 and TRBJ2-7; D may be TRBD1 (5 bases). CDR1 and CDR2 (germline): MGHRA, YSYEKL. This CDR3 is built from 16 residues. Deletions cut 1 base from V and 3 bases from J, with 16 bases between.

As to this clone: At the DNA level, this CDR3 is encoded by other sequences in the same sample as well. The rearrangement uses TRBV5-1 and TRBJ2-7; 7 positions match TRBD1. Germline assignment: CDR1 SGHRS and CDR2 YFSETQ. This CDR3 spans 15 amino acids. V shed 0 bases and J 0 bases; nucleotides not matched to a gene: 3. The CDR3 reads CASSLGQGASYEQYF. The CDR3 region has the DNA TGCGCCAGCAGCTTGGGACAGGGAGCCTCCTACGAGCAGTACTTC. Supplemented by reference TRBV5-1 and TRBJ2-7, the full variable domain reads KAGVTQTPRYLIKTRGQQVTLSCSPISGHRSVSWYQQTPGQGLQFLFEYFSETQRNKGNFPGRFSGRQFSNSRSEMNVSTLELGDSALYLCASSLGQGASYEQYFGPGTRLTVT.

The chain couples TRBV5-4 to TRBJ2-5; TRBD1 aligns across 9 bases. Germline CDR1 is SGHNT and CDR2 is YYREEE (reference sequence). The CDR3 totals 16 residues. V lost 4 bases and J lost 4; bases outside the gene matches: 11. The CDR3 here is CASSPPVWDRAETQYF. The DNA for the CDR3 is TGTGCCAGCAGCCCCCCCGTCTGGGACAGGGCAGAGACCCAGTACTTC.

J is TRBJ1-5 and V is TRBV9; D unclear. The V gene's germline CDR1 is SGDLS and CDR2 YYNGEE. Trimming removed 0 bases from V and 4 bases from J, with 11 bases in between. This CDR3 contains 15 residues. The CDR3 loop reads CASSVGAGINQPQHF. The CDR3 DNA is TGTGCCAGCAGCGTAGGGGCAGGAATTAATCAGCCCCAGCATTTT. The whole variable domain, remainder taken from reference TRBV9 and TRBJ1-5, is DSGVTQTPKHLITATGQRVTLRCSPRSGDLSVYWYQQSLDQGLQFLIQYYNGEERAKGNILERFSAQQFPDLHSELNLSSLELGDSALYFCASSVGAGINQPQHFGDGTRLSIL.

A word on this clone: Distinct nucleotide sequences in the sample also encode this CDR3. The CDR3 reads CASSLGGGYEQYF. CDR3 sequence (DNA): TGTGCCAGCAGCTTAGGGGGAGGATACGAGCAGTACTTC. The chain has TRBV11-2 and TRBJ2-7; D may be TRBD2 (6 bases). V dropped 1 base and J dropped 4 bases, with 8 bases sitting between them. This CDR3 has 13 residues. In germline, CDR1 is SGHAT, CDR2 FQNNGV.

V is TRBV11-2 and J is TRBJ2-7, with 9 bases that match TRBD2. The CDR3 is 17 residues long. V gave up 10 bases and J gave up 3 bases; unmatched junction bases: 19. Germline V gives CDR1 SGHAT, CDR2 FQNNGV. The CDR3 here is CATQGTSKGSGGYEQYF. The CDR3 DNA reads as TGTGCCACCCAAGGTACTAGCAAGGGTAGCGGGGGCTACGAGCAGTACTTC.

CDR3 protein: CASSLGSGGNYEQYF. Written as DNA, the CDR3 is TGTGCCAGCAGCTTAGGATCAGGGGGAAACTACGAGCAGTACTTC. This chain links TRBV7-2 with TRBJ2-7; 7 nucleotides line up with TRBD1. The J segment lost 3 bases and the V segment lost 1 base, leaving 6 bases of the junction unmatched. The CDR3 is 15 amino acids. CDR1 SGHTA and CDR2 FQGNSA come from the germline V gene.

The chain employs TRBV6-5 and TRBJ2-7, with D possibly TRBD1 on 5 matching bases. V lost 6 bases to trimming and J lost 0 bases, with 6 bases between them. CDR1 and CDR2 from the germline V gene are MNHEY and SVGAGI. CDR3 length: 12 residues. The CDR3 DNA is TGTGCCAGCAGGGACATCTCCTACGAGCAGTACTTC. Translating gives CASRDISYEQYF.

The chain recombines TRBV13 with TRBJ2-1; D call uncertain. Trimming shortened V by 4 bases and J by 9 bases, and 7 bases separated the two germline ends. The germline V gene encodes CDR1 PRHDT and CDR2 FYEKMQ (reference sequence). This CDR3 is 11 amino acids long. Here the CDR3 reads CASSSQAEQFF. For the CDR3, the DNA is TGTGCCAGCAGCTCCCAGGCTGAGCAGTTCTTC.

The genes are TRBV4-1 and TRBJ2-7; D ambiguous. This CDR3 is built from 15 residues. Germline values: CDR1 MGHRA, CDR2 YSYEKL. V lost 0 bases and J 3 bases, leaving 12 bases between the germline ends. CDR3 DNA sequence: TGCGCCAGCAGCCAAGAAGCTTCAGGAATCTACGAGCAGTACTTC. Its protein product is CASSQEASGIYEQYF.

This CDR3 is CASSSGGGSYGYTF. As DNA, the CDR3 is TGTGCCAGCAGTTCGGGAGGGGGCTCCTATGGCTACACCTTC. V usage is TRBV27 and J usage is TRBJ1-2; TRBD1 matches at 7 bases. This CDR3 is built from 14 residues. Germline loops: CDR1 MNHEY, CDR2 SMNVEV (reference sequence). With 4 bases clipped from V and 4 bases from J, the junction kept 6 bases outside the gene matches.

The chain carries TRBV7-3 and TRBJ2-5, with D perhaps TRBD1 (7 bases). Trimming took off 0 bases at V and 4 bases at J, with 15 bases between the two ends. CDR1 and CDR2 from the germline V gene are SGHTA and FQGTGA. This CDR3 contains 16 residues. This CDR3 is CASSLTAGGISETQYF. CDR3 nucleotide sequence: TGTGCCAGCAGCTTAACTGCAGGGGGGATTTCAGAGACCCAGTACTTC.

V is TRBV6-5 and J is TRBJ1-6, with D maybe TRBD1 (6 bases). The CDR3 loop spans 15 amino acids. The germline V gene has CDR1 MNHEY and CDR2 SVGAGI. Trimming took 6 bases from V and 7 from J, leaving 16 bases between them. DNA for the CDR3: TGTGCCAGCAGCCCCGGGGGAGGGGGGAATTCACCCCTCCACTTT. This gives the protein CASSPGGGGNSPLHF.